The 9 T cell receptor beta chains reported below all come from one sample, sequenced in a study of shared clonotypes between healthy human individuals. Some clones are missing from TCRdb's copy, which holds only in-frame ones; the method was immunoSEQ multiplex PCR. The sample yields some 1 million clones, around 74% seen once. The specimen was memory CD4+ T cells sorted from blood. Subset described: CD45RA-negative fraction. All receptors derive from a man younger than 30 in good health.

J is TRBJ2-1 and V is TRBV11-3; D gene ambiguous. The CDR3 loop spans 13 amino acids. CDR1 SGHNT and CDR2 YENEEA come from the germline V gene. Trimming took off 2 bases at V and 3 bases at J, with 5 bases between the two ends. Written as DNA, the CDR3 is TGTGCCAGCAGCTTATACGGCTACAATGAGCAGTTCTTC. This sequence encodes CASSLYGYNEQFF.

In this sample, this clone turned up once. The V gene is TRBV6-5, the J gene TRBJ2-7; D might be TRBD1 (6 bases). The CDR3 has 12 amino acids. CDR1 and CDR2 from the germline V gene are MNHEY and SVGAGI. The V gene lost 6 bases and the J gene lost 5 bases, with 11 bases spanning the gap. For the CDR3, the DNA is TGTGCCAGCAGGGGGGCTAGGGACGAGCAGTACTTC. Its protein is CASRGARDEQYF.

J is TRBJ1-4 and V is TRBV4-1; no definite D call. V lost 5 bases, J lost 8 bases, and 12 bases lay in between. There are 13 residues in the CDR3. Germline CDR1 MGHRA, CDR2 YSYEKL. CDR3 DNA sequence: TGCGCCAGCAGCTGGCGTTCCGGGGAAAAACTGTTTTTT. Translating it yields CASSWRSGEKLFF.

Here the CDR3 reads CASSSNQGLQEQFF. Written as DNA, the CDR3 is TGTGCCAGCTCATCAAATCAGGGGCTTCAGGAGCAGTTCTTC. V and J are TRBV18 and TRBJ2-1; perhaps TRBD1 as D (6 bases). V was clipped by 5 bases and J by 10 bases, with 18 bases between them. CDR1 is KGHSH and CDR2 is LQKENI in the germline V gene. The CDR3 is 14 amino acids.

Only a few counts were recorded for this clone. The V and J genes are TRBV11-2 and TRBJ2-3; weak D call: TRBD2 (6 bases). Germline V gene lookup returns CDR1 SGHAT and CDR2 FQNNGV. V lost 0 bases to trimming and J lost 7 bases, with 17 bases between them. This CDR3 has 16 residues. In nucleotides, the CDR3 is TGTGCCAGCAGCTTAGATTGGAGGGAACCCCGTTATACGCAGTATTTT. Its protein product is CASSLDWREPRYTQYF. The full variable domain, with the rest looked up from reference TRBV11-2 and TRBJ2-3, is EAGVAQSPRYKIIEKRQSVAFWCNPISGHATLYWYQQILGQGPKLLIQFQNNGVVDDSQLPKDRFSAERLKGVDSTLKIQPAKLEDSAVYLCASSLDWREPRYTQYFGPGTRLTVL.

In this sample, this clone turned up a few times. Other DNA sequences of this sample code for an identical CDR3. V is TRBV6-5 and J is TRBJ1-5; D unclear. V lost 4 bases, J lost 0 bases, and 4 bases lay in between. The CDR3 length is 13 residues. CDR1 and CDR2 from the germline V gene are MNHEY and SVGAGI. CDR3 sequence: CASSSHSNQPQHF. In nucleotides, the CDR3 is TGTGCCAGCAGTTCCCATAGCAATCAGCCCCAGCATTTT.

This clone came up many times. This sequence joins TRBV18 and TRBJ2-7; D is unclear. The V end lost 6 bases, the J end lost 0 bases, and 15 bases lay between the germline ends. The germline V gene encodes CDR1 KGHSH and CDR2 LQKENI. This CDR3 spans 15 amino acids. CDR3 DNA sequence: TGTGCCAGCTCTCTCGAGGCCAGTGGCTCCTACGAGCAGTACTTC. It translates to CASSLEASGSYEQYF.

V usage is TRBV5-1 and J usage is TRBJ2-6; unclear D gene. The CDR3 covers 15 residues. Germline lookup yields CDR1 SGHRS and CDR2 YFSETQ. V was shortened by 3 bases and J by 4 bases, with 11 bases between the two germline ends. CDR3 DNA sequence: TGCGCCAGCAGCTACATGGAAGCAGGGGCCAACGTCCTGACTTTC. Residues: CASSYMEAGANVLTF.

The genes are TRBV7-2 and TRBJ2-7; D may be TRBD2 (6 bases). The CDR3 loop spans 15 amino acids. Trimming removed 1 base from V and 1 base from J, with 11 bases in between. Germline loops: CDR1 SGHTA, CDR2 FQGNSA. The CDR3 DNA reads as TGTGCCAGCAGCTTAGTAGGGGCGGGATCCTACGAGCAGTACTTC. This translates into CASSLVGAGSYEQYF.